This is a list of T cell receptor beta chains from one sample in a study of regulatory T cells in long-lasting Graves disease. TCRdb re-analysed the multiplex PCR reads in MiXCR, keeping a single row per CDR3 protein. The sample contains approximately 500,000 distinct CDR3 sequences, 20% to 25% of which appear only once. The sample in question was peripheral blood mononuclear cells (PBMCs), obtained when the disease was refractory, from a patient treated with antithyroid drugs. Receptor source: a female donor with Graves disease. CDR3s include the opening cysteine and the closing phenylalanine or tryptophan.

v_call: TRBV5-1
cdr3_aa: CASSLVSGRAYEQYF

v_call: TRBV7-6
cdr3_aa: CASSPRTSMDTGELFF

v_call: TRBV5-6
cdr3_aa: CASSADRGTEAFF

v_call: TRBV12-3/TRBV12-4
cdr3_aa: CASSLGGANGYTF

v_call: TRBV6-1
cdr3_aa: CASSDWTDDWDTEAFF

v_call: TRBV6-5
cdr3_aa: CASSYSRGLETQYF

v_call: TRBV7-2
cdr3_aa: CASSSVSSYEQYF

v_call: TRBV6-1
cdr3_aa: CASSELGDRGPNQPQHF

v_call: TRBV28
cdr3_aa: CASRPGTGGLENQPQHF

v_call: TRBV19
cdr3_aa: CASTPLRAVGQPQHF

v_call: TRBV10-3
cdr3_aa: CAIATRQGSNYGYTF

v_call: TRBV9
cdr3_aa: CASSVDAYTEAFF

v_call: TRBV28
cdr3_aa: CASSSNFNEQFF

v_call: TRBV19
cdr3_aa: CASSIRFGGGLLLGMNTEAFF

v_call: TRBV11-2
cdr3_aa: CASSFTSSETQYF